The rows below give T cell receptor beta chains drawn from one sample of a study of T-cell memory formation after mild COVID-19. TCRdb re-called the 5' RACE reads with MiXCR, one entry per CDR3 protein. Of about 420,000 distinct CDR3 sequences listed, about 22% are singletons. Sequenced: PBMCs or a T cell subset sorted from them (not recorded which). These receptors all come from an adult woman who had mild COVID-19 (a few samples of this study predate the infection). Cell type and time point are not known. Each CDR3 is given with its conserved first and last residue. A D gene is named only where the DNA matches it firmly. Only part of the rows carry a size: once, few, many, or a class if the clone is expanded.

CDR3aa: CAWITARGQELQYSNQPQHF
CDR3nt: TGTGCCTGGATTACCGCGCGGGGACAGGAGCTTCAGTACTCCAATCAGCCCCAGCATTTT
v_gene: TRBV30
abundance: NA
d_gene: TRBD1
j_gene: TRBJ1-5

CDR3aa: CATSDPTGVGAGQPQHF
CDR3nt: TGTGCCACCAGTGACCCGACAGGAGTAGGTGCAGGACAGCCCCAGCATTTT
v_gene: TRBV24-1
abundance: NA
d_gene: NA
j_gene: TRBJ1-5

CDR3aa: CASLEGTGSYEQYF
CDR3nt: TGTGCCAGCCTAGAAGGGACGGGGAGTTACGAGCAGTACTTC
v_gene: TRBV12-3/TRBV12-4
abundance: few
d_gene: NA
j_gene: TRBJ2-7

CDR3aa: CASSLRLSSYNEQFF
CDR3nt: TGTGCCAGCAGCTTAAGGTTAAGCTCCTACAATGAGCAGTTCTTC
v_gene: TRBV7-9
abundance: few
d_gene: NA
j_gene: TRBJ2-1

CDR3aa: CASSANRGGYTF
CDR3nt: TGTGCCAGCAGTGCCAACAGGGGTGGCTACACCTTC
v_gene: TRBV27
abundance: NA
d_gene: TRBD1
j_gene: TRBJ1-2

CDR3aa: CASSPPQTPWDGYTF
CDR3nt: TGTGCCAGCTCACCACCCCAGACCCCCTGGGACGGCTACACCTTC
v_gene: TRBV18
abundance: NA
d_gene: NA
j_gene: TRBJ1-2

CDR3aa: CASSTRARGAPDTQYF
CDR3nt: TGTGCCAGCAGCACTCGCGCCCGGGGGGCCCCAGATACGCAGTATTTT
v_gene: TRBV3-1
abundance: few
d_gene: NA
j_gene: TRBJ2-3

CDR3aa: CASSRYGVETQYF
CDR3nt: TGTGCCAGCAGCCGTTACGGGGTAGAGACCCAGTACTTC
v_gene: TRBV7-2
abundance: few
d_gene: NA
j_gene: TRBJ2-5

CDR3aa: CSARDPGGSDEQYF
CDR3nt: TGCAGTGCTAGAGATCCTGGCGGGAGCGACGAGCAGTACTTC
v_gene: TRBV20-1
abundance: NA
d_gene: TRBD2
j_gene: TRBJ2-7

CDR3aa: CATSREGTGAGYEQYF
CDR3nt: TGTGCCACCAGCAGAGAAGGGACAGGGGCTGGCTACGAGCAGTACTTC
v_gene: TRBV15
abundance: NA
d_gene: TRBD1
j_gene: TRBJ2-7

CDR3aa: CASSFPGQGPSFQMNTEAFF
CDR3nt: TGTGCCAGCAGCTTCCCGGGACAGGGTCCCTCATTCCAAATGAACACTGAAGCTTTCTTT
v_gene: TRBV7-8
abundance: NA
d_gene: TRBD1
j_gene: TRBJ1-1

CDR3aa: CASSPGMGVVRNQPQHF
CDR3nt: TGTGCCAGCAGCCCCGGAATGGGGGTGGTCCGCAATCAGCCCCAGCATTTT
v_gene: TRBV6-5
abundance: NA
d_gene: NA
j_gene: TRBJ1-5

CDR3aa: CASSLVGGLYTEAFF
CDR3nt: TGTGCCAGCAGCTTAGTGGGAGGGCTCTACACTGAAGCTTTCTTT
v_gene: TRBV7-2
abundance: NA
d_gene: NA
j_gene: TRBJ1-1

CDR3aa: CASSLGPQSTDTQYF
CDR3nt: TGTGCCAGCAGCTTAGGTCCACAATCCACAGATACGCAGTATTTT
v_gene: TRBV7-9
abundance: few
d_gene: NA
j_gene: TRBJ2-3

CDR3aa: CASSPTRGGEIGYTF
CDR3nt: TGTGCCAGCTCACCCACAAGAGGGGGCGAAATCGGCTACACCTTC
v_gene: TRBV18
abundance: few
d_gene: TRBD1
j_gene: TRBJ1-2

CDR3aa: CATSRDLGNQETQYF
CDR3nt: TGTGCCACCAGCAGAGATCTCGGCAACCAAGAGACCCAGTACTTC
v_gene: TRBV15
abundance: NA
d_gene: NA
j_gene: TRBJ2-5

CDR3aa: CASSIASGVGYEQYF
CDR3nt: TGTGCCAGCAGCATCGCCTCAGGGGTCGGCTACGAGCAGTACTTC
v_gene: TRBV9
abundance: few
d_gene: NA
j_gene: TRBJ2-7

CDR3aa: CASSLDVPDTQYF
CDR3nt: TGCGCCAGCAGCTTGGACGTCCCAGATACGCAGTATTTT
v_gene: TRBV5-1
abundance: NA
d_gene: NA
j_gene: TRBJ2-3

CDR3aa: CASTPGGGLNTGELFF
CDR3nt: TGTGCCAGCACCCCCGGGGGCGGGTTGAACACCGGGGAGCTGTTTTTT
v_gene: TRBV7-8
abundance: NA
d_gene: NA
j_gene: TRBJ2-2

CDR3aa: CSAGRSNQPQHF
CDR3nt: TGCAGTGCTGGCAGAAGCAATCAGCCCCAGCATTTT
v_gene: TRBV20-1
abundance: few
d_gene: NA
j_gene: TRBJ1-5

CDR3aa: CASSTQTGTLREQYF
CDR3nt: TGTGCCAGCAGCACCCAGACAGGTACCCTACGAGAGCAGTACTTC
v_gene: TRBV7-6
abundance: few
d_gene: NA
j_gene: TRBJ2-7

CDR3aa: CASSHKPGQPTYEQYF
CDR3nt: TGTGCCAGCAGTCATAAACCGGGACAGCCAACCTACGAGCAGTACTTC
v_gene: TRBV6-5
abundance: NA
d_gene: TRBD1
j_gene: TRBJ2-7

CDR3aa: CASSSPGRSEQFF
CDR3nt: TGTGCCAGCAGTTCCCCGGGTCGAAGTGAGCAGTTCTTC
v_gene: TRBV27
abundance: NA
d_gene: NA
j_gene: TRBJ2-1

CDR3aa: CASSLSSSGNYEQYF
CDR3nt: TGCGCCAGCAGCTTGTCGTCTAGCGGGAACTACGAGCAGTACTTC
v_gene: TRBV5-1
abundance: many
d_gene: TRBD2
j_gene: TRBJ2-7

CDR3aa: CASSQDILAGAYNEQFF
CDR3nt: TGTGCCAGCAGCCAAGACATTTTAGCGGGAGCCTACAATGAGCAGTTCTTC
v_gene: TRBV3-1
abundance: NA
d_gene: TRBD2
j_gene: TRBJ2-1

CDR3aa: CAWSGRQSPRGDRPFTF
CDR3nt: TGTGCCTGGAGTGGCCGCCAATCCCCCAGAGGAGACAGGCCGTTTACCTTC
v_gene: TRBV30
abundance: NA
d_gene: NA
j_gene: TRBJ1-2

CDR3aa: CASSMGQGAYEQYF
CDR3nt: TGCGCCAGCAGCATGGGACAGGGGGCTTACGAGCAGTACTTC
v_gene: TRBV5-1
abundance: NA
d_gene: TRBD1
j_gene: TRBJ2-7

CDR3aa: CAISGSTDTQYF
CDR3nt: TGTGCCATCAGTGGGTCCACAGATACGCAGTATTTT
v_gene: TRBV10-3
abundance: many
d_gene: NA
j_gene: TRBJ2-3

CDR3aa: CASSDPGGQTGELFF
CDR3nt: TGTGCCAGCAGCGACCCGGGGGGGCAAACCGGGGAGCTGTTTTTT
v_gene: TRBV9
abundance: few
d_gene: TRBD2
j_gene: TRBJ2-2

CDR3aa: CASRVYGSETQYF
CDR3nt: TGTGCCAGCAGGGTTTATGGGTCAGAGACCCAGTACTTC
v_gene: TRBV12-3/TRBV12-4
abundance: NA
d_gene: NA
j_gene: TRBJ2-5

CDR3aa: CATSKASSSWDTQYF
CDR3nt: TGTGCCACCAGCAAGGCCAGCTCGTCTTGGGATACGCAGTATTTT
v_gene: TRBV15
abundance: NA
d_gene: NA
j_gene: TRBJ2-3

CDR3aa: CASSPGDRPGNLGSSEAFF
CDR3nt: TGTGCCAGCTCACCAGGAGACAGGCCAGGTAATCTCGGCAGTAGTGAAGCTTTCTTT
v_gene: TRBV18
abundance: few
d_gene: NA
j_gene: TRBJ1-1

CDR3aa: CSVDPGTGSSYNSPLHF
CDR3nt: TGCAGCGTTGACCCCGGGACAGGGAGCTCCTATAATTCACCCCTCCACTTT
v_gene: TRBV29-1
abundance: NA
d_gene: TRBD1
j_gene: TRBJ1-6

CDR3aa: CASSRQISNEKLFF
CDR3nt: TGTGCCAGCAGCCGACAGATTTCTAATGAAAAACTGTTTTTT
v_gene: TRBV11-2
abundance: NA
d_gene: NA
j_gene: TRBJ1-4

CDR3aa: CASSEAPKGTDTQYF
CDR3nt: TGTGCCAGCAGTGAAGCGCCCAAGGGCACAGATACGCAGTATTTT
v_gene: TRBV6-1
abundance: NA
d_gene: NA
j_gene: TRBJ2-3

CDR3aa: CASSLGSVSSYGYTF
CDR3nt: TGCGCCAGCAGCTTGGGGAGTGTCTCAAGTTATGGCTACACCTTC
v_gene: TRBV5-1
abundance: few
d_gene: NA
j_gene: TRBJ1-2

CDR3aa: CASSRSRTGPGYTF
CDR3nt: TGTGCCAGCAGCCGAAGTCGGACAGGGCCTGGCTACACCTTC
v_gene: TRBV3-1
abundance: NA
d_gene: TRBD1
j_gene: TRBJ1-2

CDR3aa: CASSVSGLRRDTIYF
CDR3nt: TGTGCCAGCAGTGTGAGCGGCCTAAGGAGGGACACCATATATTTT
v_gene: TRBV12-3/TRBV12-4
abundance: few
d_gene: NA
j_gene: TRBJ1-3

CDR3aa: CASSYSGGTTEAFF
CDR3nt: TGTGCCAGCAGTTACTCGGGGGGGACCACTGAAGCTTTCTTT
v_gene: TRBV6-5
abundance: few
d_gene: NA
j_gene: TRBJ1-1

CDR3aa: CASRIAAGTDTQYF
CDR3nt: TGTGCCAGCAGGATCGCGGCCGGCACAGATACGCAGTATTTT
v_gene: TRBV6-6
abundance: NA
d_gene: NA
j_gene: TRBJ2-3

CDR3aa: CASSSRAASGSTDTQYF
CDR3nt: TGTGCCAGCAGCTCCCGAGCCGCTAGCGGGAGCACAGATACGCAGTATTTT
v_gene: TRBV6-1
abundance: few
d_gene: TRBD2
j_gene: TRBJ2-3

CDR3aa: CASSDYRGVQETQYF
CDR3nt: TGTGCCAGCAGTGACTATAGGGGAGTCCAAGAGACCCAGTACTTC
v_gene: TRBV25-1
abundance: few
d_gene: NA
j_gene: TRBJ2-5

CDR3aa: CAWNLGGVYNEQFF
CDR3nt: TGTGCCTGGAACCTCGGGGGGGTCTACAATGAGCAGTTCTTC
v_gene: TRBV30
abundance: NA
d_gene: TRBD2
j_gene: TRBJ2-1

CDR3aa: CSGVNPGTGDTEAFF
CDR3nt: TGCAGCGGGGTGAACCCTGGGACAGGGGACACTGAAGCTTTCTTT
v_gene: TRBV29-1
abundance: few
d_gene: TRBD1
j_gene: TRBJ1-1